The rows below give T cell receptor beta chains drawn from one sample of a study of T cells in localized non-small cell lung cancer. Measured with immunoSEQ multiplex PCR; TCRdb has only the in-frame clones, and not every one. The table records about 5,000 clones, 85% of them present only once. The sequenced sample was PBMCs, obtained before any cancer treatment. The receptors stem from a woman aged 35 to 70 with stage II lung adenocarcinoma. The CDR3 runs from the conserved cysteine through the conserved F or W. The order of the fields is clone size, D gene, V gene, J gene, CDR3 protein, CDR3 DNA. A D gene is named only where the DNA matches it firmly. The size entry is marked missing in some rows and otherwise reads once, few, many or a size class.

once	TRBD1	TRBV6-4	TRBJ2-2	CASSDGQDTGELFF	TGTGCCAGCAGTGACGGACAGGACACCGGGGAGCTGTTTTTT
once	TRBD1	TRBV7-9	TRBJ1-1	CASRSQGVGTGMNTEAFF	TGTGCCAGCAGGTCACAGGGGGTTGGGACAGGGATGAACACTGAAGCTTTCTTT
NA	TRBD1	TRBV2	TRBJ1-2	CASRQDREGYGYTF	TGTGCCAGCAGGCAGGACAGGGAGGGCTATGGCTACACCTTC
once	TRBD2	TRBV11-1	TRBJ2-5	CASSETGSSGIETQYF	TGTGCCAGCAGCGAAACTGGGTCGAGCGGGATCGAGACCCAGTACTTC
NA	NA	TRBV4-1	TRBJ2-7	CASSQTWGGSYEQYF	TGCGCCAGCAGCCAGACTTGGGGAGGATCCTACGAGCAGTACTTC
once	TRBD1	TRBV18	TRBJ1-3	CASSPTLNTGERNTIYF	TGTGCCAGCTCACCAACGCTCAACACAGGGGAGAGAAACACCATATATTTT
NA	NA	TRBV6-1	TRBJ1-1	CASSKRTANTEAFF	TGTGCCAGCAGTAAGAGGACAGCGAACACTGAAGCTTTCTTT
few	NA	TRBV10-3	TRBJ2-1	CAISERGYNEQFF	TGTGCCATCAGTGAGAGGGGGTACAATGAGCAGTTCTTC
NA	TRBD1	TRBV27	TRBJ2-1	CASSTYTGTGDFNEQFF	TGTGCCAGCAGTACCTATACCGGGACAGGGGATTTCAATGAGCAGTTCTTC
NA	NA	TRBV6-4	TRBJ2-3	CASSEGGGLTDTQYF	TGTGCCAGCAGTGAAGGGGGGGGTTTGACAGATACGCAGTATTTT
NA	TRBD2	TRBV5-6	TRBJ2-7	CASSQLAGVNSGEQYF	TGTGCCAGCAGCCAACTAGCGGGAGTCAACTCGGGGGAGCAGTACTTC
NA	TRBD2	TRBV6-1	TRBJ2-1	CASSGLAGVGNEQFF	TGTGCCAGCAGTGGACTAGCGGGGGTGGGCAATGAGCAGTTCTTC
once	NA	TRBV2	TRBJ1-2	CASSRTPRGGYTF	TGTGCCAGCAGCCGGACACCCCGAGGGGGCTACACCTTC
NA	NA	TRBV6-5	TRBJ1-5	CASSEQGGNQPQHF	TGTGCCAGCAGTGAACAGGGAGGGAATCAGCCCCAGCATTTT
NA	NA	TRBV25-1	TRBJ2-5	CASSDPLFGETQYF	TGTGCCAGCAGTGATCCCCTCTTCGGGGAGACCCAGTACTTC
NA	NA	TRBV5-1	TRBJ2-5	CASSFREGETQYF	TGCGCCAGCAGCTTCCGAGAGGGAGAGACCCAGTACTTC
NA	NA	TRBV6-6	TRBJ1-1	CASANTEAFF	TGTGCCAGCGCGAACACTGAAGCTTTCTTT
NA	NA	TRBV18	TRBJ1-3	CASSHDRGNTIYF	TGTGCCAGCTCACATGACAGGGGAAACACCATATATTTT
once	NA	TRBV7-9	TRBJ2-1	CASSLSHGSYNEQFF	TGTGCCAGCAGCTTATCCCACGGCTCCTACAATGAGCAGTTCTTC
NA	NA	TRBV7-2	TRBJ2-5	CASSLASGPQEAQYF	TGTGCCAGCAGCTTAGCTAGCGGCCCGCAAGAGGCCCAGTACTTC
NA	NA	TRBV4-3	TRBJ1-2	CASSQDQLINYGYTF	TGCGCCAGCAGCCAAGACCAGCTTATTAACTATGGCTACACCTTC
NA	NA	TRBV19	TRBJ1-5	CASSIPRVPQPQHF	TGTGCCAGTAGTATCCCCAGGGTTCCCCAGCCCCAGCATTTT
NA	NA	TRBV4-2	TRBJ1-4	CASSQEGRGGGGEKLFF	TGTGCCAGCAGCCAAGAGGGCCGCGGGGGGGGCGGTGAAAAACTGTTTTTT
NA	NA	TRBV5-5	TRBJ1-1	CASSLDWNTEAFF	TGTGCCAGCAGCTTGGATTGGAACACTGAAGCTTTCTTT
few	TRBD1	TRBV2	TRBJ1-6	CATPGQDNSPLHF	TGTGCCACTCCGGGACAGGATAATTCACCCCTCCACTTT
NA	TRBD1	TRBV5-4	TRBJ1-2	CASSLAGDRGGRGYTF	TGTGCCAGCAGCTTGGCCGGGGACAGGGGGGGAAGGGGCTACACCTTC
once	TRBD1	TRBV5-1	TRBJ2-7	CASSPATGIYEQYF	TGCGCCAGCAGCCCGGCGACAGGGATCTACGAGCAGTACTTC
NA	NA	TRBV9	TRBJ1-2	CASSGRQEMGYTF	TGTGCCAGCAGCGGAAGACAGGAGATGGGCTACACCTTC
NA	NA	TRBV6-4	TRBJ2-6	CASSRGGESSGANVLTF	TGTGCCAGCAGCCGAGGAGGGGAAAGCTCTGGGGCCAACGTCCTGACTTTC
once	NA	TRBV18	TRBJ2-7	CASSPRYGGDEQYF	TGTGCCAGCTCGCCCCGGTATGGAGGGGACGAGCAGTACTTC
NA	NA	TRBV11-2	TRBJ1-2	CASSLEVLGGYTF	TGTGCCAGCAGCTTAGAGGTTTTGGGTGGCTACACCTTC
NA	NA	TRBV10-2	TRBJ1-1	CASRAGNTEAFF	TGCGCCAGCAGAGCCGGAAACACTGAAGCTTTCTTT
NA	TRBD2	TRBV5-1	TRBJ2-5	CASSQGLAQETQYF	TGCGCCAGCAGCCAGGGACTAGCTCAAGAGACCCAGTACTTC
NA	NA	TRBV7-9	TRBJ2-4	CASSRPPGALAKNIQYF	TGTGCCAGCAGCAGACCCCCGGGGGCTCTAGCCAAAAACATTCAGTACTTC
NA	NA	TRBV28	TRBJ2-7	CASSLIPSSYEQYF	TGTGCCAGCAGTTTAATCCCGAGCTCCTACGAGCAGTACTTC
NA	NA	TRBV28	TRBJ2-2	CASRSTGELFF	TGTGCCAGCAGGTCCACCGGGGAGCTGTTTTTT
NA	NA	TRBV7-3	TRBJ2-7	CASSLVGGSHEQYF	TGTGCCAGCAGCTTAGTGGGCGGTTCTCACGAGCAGTACTTC
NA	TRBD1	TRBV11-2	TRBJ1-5	CASSSGTGGRSNQPQHF	TGTGCCAGCAGCTCAGGGACAGGGGGCAGGAGCAATCAGCCCCAGCATTTT
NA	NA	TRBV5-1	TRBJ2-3	CASSPQGPTDTQYF	TGCGCCAGCAGCCCCCAGGGGCCTACAGATACGCAGTATTTT
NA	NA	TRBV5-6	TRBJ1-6	CASSPSRGWSPLHF	TGTGCCAGCAGCCCTTCTAGGGGCTGGTCACCCCTCCACTTT
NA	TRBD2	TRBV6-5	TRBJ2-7	CASSPGGSSGYEQYF	TGTGCCAGCAGTCCGGGTGGGTCTAGCGGCTACGAGCAGTACTTC
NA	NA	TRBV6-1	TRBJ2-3	CASSLQGSTDTQYF	TGTGCCAGCAGCCTACAGGGCAGCACAGATACGCAGTATTTT
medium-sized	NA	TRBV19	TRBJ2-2	CASRLPSAGTGELFF	TGTGCCAGCAGACTGCCATCGGCGGGGACCGGGGAGCTGTTTTTT
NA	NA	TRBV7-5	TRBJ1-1	CASSSGGTQAFF	TGTGCCAGCAGCTCCGGGGGGACTCAAGCTTTCTTT
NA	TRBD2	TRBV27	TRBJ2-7	CASSPGGRVAGTVYEQYF	TGTGCCAGCAGTCCCGGGGGGAGGGTAGCGGGAACCGTCTACGAGCAGTACTTC
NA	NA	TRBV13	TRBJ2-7	CASTSRQGRGGDEQYF	TGTGCCAGTACCTCTCGTCAGGGCAGGGGGGGCGACGAGCAGTACTTC
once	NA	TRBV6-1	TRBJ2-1	CASSEAVVAGRRREQFF	TGTGCCAGCAGTGAAGCGGTCGTGGCAGGGAGAAGACGTGAGCAGTTCTTC
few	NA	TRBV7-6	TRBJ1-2	CASSLEGGNGYTF	TGTGCCAGCAGCTTAGAGGGCGGAAATGGCTACACCTTC
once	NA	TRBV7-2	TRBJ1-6	CASRKVGSPLHF	TGTGCCAGCAGGAAGGTAGGATCACCCCTCCACTTT
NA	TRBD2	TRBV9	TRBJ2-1	CASSVTSGGARAYNEQFF	TGTGCCAGCAGCGTAACTAGCGGGGGGGCCAGGGCCTACAATGAGCAGTTCTTC
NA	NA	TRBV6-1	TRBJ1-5	CASSEDRSQPQHF	TGTGCCAGCAGTGAGGACAGATCCCAGCCCCAGCATTTT
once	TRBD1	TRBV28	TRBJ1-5	CASSLIGTGRDQPQHF	TGTGCCAGCAGTTTGATCGGGACAGGTCGGGATCAGCCCCAGCATTTT
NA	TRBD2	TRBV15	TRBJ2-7	CATSLGLAGTYEQYF	TGTGCCACCAGCTTGGGACTAGCGGGCACCTACGAGCAGTACTTC
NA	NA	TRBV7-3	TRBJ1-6	CASSFGSNSPLHF	TGTGCCAGCAGCTTCGGGAGTAATTCACCCCTCCACTTT
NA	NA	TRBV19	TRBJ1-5	CASSMLQYSNQPQHF	TGTGCCAGTAGTATGCTACAGTATAGCAATCAGCCCCAGCATTTT
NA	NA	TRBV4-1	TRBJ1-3	CASSQGIQNTIYF	TGCGCCAGCAGCCAAGGGATACAGAACACCATATATTTT
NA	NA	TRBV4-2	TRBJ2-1	CASSWGSNEQFF	TGTGCCAGCAGCTGGGGTAGCAATGAGCAGTTCTTC
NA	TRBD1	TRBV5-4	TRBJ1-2	CASSWGQGGHGYTF	TGTGCCAGCAGCTGGGGACAGGGGGGCCATGGCTACACCTTC
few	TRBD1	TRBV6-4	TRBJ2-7	CASRVDRPHEQYF	TGTGCCAGCAGAGTGGACAGGCCCCACGAGCAGTACTTC